Detailed here is one TCR beta chain. Its antigen is as yet unknown. Primers for the PCR totalled 60 Vbeta and 13 Jbeta. Only in-frame clones appear in the TCRdb table, and some are missing; sequencing was by immunoSEQ multiplex PCR. Among around 90,000 clones listed, under 75% were seen once. No record exists of this donor's CMV serostatus. The data are from a study of cytomegalovirus exposure and HLA in healthy donors. The overall study: Findings of an earlier analysis included around 120 million unique TCR beta sequences from 200 million or so T cells.

The CDR3 loop spans 15 amino acids. The germline CDR1 and CDR2 sequences are KGHSH and LQKENI. Germline trimming cut 0 bases from V and 7 bases from J; bases unmatched to any gene: 5. Overall study results and limits: The records held CMV serostatus as the only immune exposure information. Sequences of the TCR beta chain were said to predict the HLA-A and HLA-B alleles of most subjects accurately.

The TCR was taken from a human donor in good health. The sequencing input was PBMCs. This sequence joins TRBV18 and TRBJ2-1; TRBD2 aligns across 8 bases. CDR3 coding DNA: TGTGCCAGCTCACCACCTGGACTAGCTCAGAATGAGCAGTTCTTC. Translating gives CASSPPGLAQNEQFF. Complete variable domain (other parts from reference TRBV18 and TRBJ2-1): NAGVMQNPRHLVRRRGQEARLRCSPMKGHSHVYWYRQLPEEGLKFMVYLQKENIIDESGMPKERFSAEFPKEGPSILRIQQVVRGDSAAYFCASSPPGLAQNEQFFGPGTRLTVL.